These 12 T cell receptor beta chains came from one sample sequenced in a study of T cell clusters in autoimmune cytopenias. One tube held mixed TRB-A and TRB-B primer pools for touch-down PCR. TCRdb re-analyzed the multiplex PCR reads; it lists each CDR3 protein once, without DNA. Its clone listing holds 5,000 to 6,500 distinct CDR3 sequences. Each sample's input was approximately 270 ng genomic DNA, 38,000 or so genome equivalents. The data also belong to a second study, concerning T cell repertoires in aging, cancer and after chemotherapy.

The sequenced sample consisted of peripheral blood. The source is a human donor in good health.

This chain joins TRBV20-1 and TRBJ2-5; TCRdb designates TRBD2, a call that cannot be tested without DNA. Germline lookup yields CDR1 DFQATT and CDR2 SNEGSKA (reference sequence). This CDR3 comprises 15 residues. The CDR3 here is CSASRAGWTQETQYF.

V is TRBV7-9 and J is TRBJ2-1; with no DNA, the TCRdb D assignment of TRBD1 cannot be verified. There are 14 residues in the CDR3. Per germline, CDR1 SEHNR and CDR2 FQNEAQ (reference sequence). The CDR3 sequence: CASGPGQGNNEQFF.

This chain joins TRBV10-3 and TRBJ1-1; the D call from TCRdb, TRBD1, cannot be confirmed without DNA. This CDR3 has 15 residues. The V gene's germline CDR1 is ENHRY and CDR2 SYGVKD. The CDR3 is CAISYGDRVNTEAFF.

By frequency, this clonotype registers medium-sized (0.01 to 0.1%). The chain is built from TRBV27 and TRBJ2-3; the D call of TRBD1 rests on TCRdb alone, since no DNA is present to check it. Germline lookup yields CDR1 MNHEY and CDR2 SMNVEV (reference sequence). This CDR3 has 14 residues. The CDR3 spells CASLGIQGTDTQYF.

V gene TRBV28 combines with J gene TRBJ2-5; absent DNA, TCRdb's TRBD1 call cannot be checked. Germline V CDR1 and CDR2: MDHEN, SYDVKM. This CDR3 has 12 residues. The CDR3 loop reads CASSRGQETQYF.

The CDR3 here is CASSLKLAHYNEQFF. The chain combines TRBV5-6 with TRBJ2-1; TCRdb gives TRBD2 as the D gene, but with no DNA this cannot be confirmed. The CDR3 has 15 amino acids. The germline CDR1 and CDR2 sequences are SGHDT and YYEEEE.

This sequence joins TRBV20-1 and TRBJ1-4; absent DNA, TCRdb's TRBD1 call cannot be checked. The CDR3 is 15 amino acids. The germline gives CDR1 DFQATT, CDR2 SNEGSKA (reference sequence). The CDR3 spells CSARDPGQGNEKLFF.

Considering frequency, this clonotype is medium-sized. J is TRBJ1-6 and V is TRBV27; as DNA is missing, the TRBD1 call by TCRdb cannot be tested. CDR1 and CDR2 from the germline V gene are MNHEY and SMNVEV (reference sequence). This CDR3 spans 15 amino acids. CDR3 residues: CASGIGTGIYSPLHF.

This clonotype counts as medium-sized by frequency. J is TRBJ2-3 and V is TRBV15. The germline CDR1 and CDR2 sequences are LNHNV and YYDKDF (reference sequence). The CDR3 has 14 amino acids. This CDR3 reads CATSRDGSTDTQYF.

Its frequency marks this clonotype as medium-sized. The CDR3 loop is CASSLLVSYNEQFF. The chain has TRBV12-3 or TRBV12-4 and TRBJ2-1; TCRdb returns TRBD2, unconfirmable since there is no DNA. This CDR3 spans 14 amino acids.

This clonotype is called medium-sized based on its frequency. J is TRBJ2-5 and V is TRBV30; TCRdb selects TRBD2, and the lack of DNA leaves this call unchecked. The CDR3 has 13 residues. CDR1 and CDR2 from the germline V gene are GTSNPN and SVGIG (reference sequence). The CDR3 spells CAWTGDSGETQYF.

The chain couples TRBV20-1 to TRBJ2-3; TCRdb selects TRBD1, and the lack of DNA leaves this call unchecked. Germline assignment: CDR1 DFQATT and CDR2 SNEGSKA (reference sequence). The CDR3 has 14 amino acids. The CDR3 region is CSAHRGRYTDTQYF.